Shown below are 22 T cell receptor beta chains from a single sample sequenced in a study of early T cells in non-severe SARS-CoV-2 infection. MiXCR, applied by TCRdb to the 5' RACE reads, yields one record per CDR3 protein. The table shows about 54,000 distinct CDR3 sequences, with around 7.7% occurring only once. The sequences come from whole blood, collected at baseline. These TCRs come from an adult who was a healthcare worker with PCR-confirmed SARS-CoV-2 infection or an uninfected control (not recorded which).

A few counts support this clonotype. V usage is TRBV10-1 and J usage is TRBJ1-3, with D unclear. In germline, CDR1 is WNHNN, CDR2 SYGVQD (reference sequence). Trimming pared 3 bases from V and 2 bases from J, leaving 8 bases between. The CDR3 has 14 residues. CDR3 nucleotide sequence: TGCGCCAGCAGTGATCCGAGGACTGGAAACACCATATATTTT. Translated, it gives CASSDPRTGNTIYF.

Note on this clonotype: A read error is likely, as this CDR3 ends without the conserved phenylalanine or tryptophan. The chain employs TRBV29-1 and TRBJ2-1; D is perhaps TRBD2 (7 bases). The CDR3 covers 17 residues. V was pared by 2 bases and J by 4 bases, with 21 bases between. Per germline, CDR1 SQVTM and CDR2 ANQGSEA. CDR3 sequence: CSVEIIWGLADYNEQFS. The CDR3 DNA reads as TGCAGCGTTGAAATTATATGGGGGCTAGCGGATTACAATGAGCAGTTCTCC.

This clonotype came up a few times. The chain carries TRBV9 and TRBJ2-1, with D perhaps TRBD2 (6 bases). CDR3 length equals 17 residues. CDR1 and CDR2 (germline): SGDLS, YYNGEE. The V end was cut by 8 bases, the J end by 4 bases, with 25 bases between. Here the CDR3 reads CASGRDSSAGRYNEQFF. The DNA for the CDR3 is TGTGCCAGTGGCAGAGACTCAAGCGCGGGACGTTACAATGAGCAGTTCTTC.

CDR3 coding DNA: TGTGCCATCAGGGGACAGGGAGCCATGGGCCATGAGCAGTTCTTC. It codes for CAIRGQGAMGHEQFF. V and J are TRBV10-3 and TRBJ2-1, with 9 bases lining up with TRBD1. Per the germline V gene, CDR1 is ENHRY and CDR2 is SYGVKD. This CDR3 region has 15 residues. J lost 8 bases, V lost 6 bases, and 11 bases had no gene match.

The chain joins TRBV5-5 to TRBJ2-5; D unresolved. The ends were cut back, 1 base at V and 1 base at J, with 8 bases in the middle. Germline loops: CDR1 SGHKS, CDR2 YYEKEE (reference sequence). This CDR3 is 14 amino acids long. This CDR3 reads CASSLRPFQETQYF. CDR3 nucleotide sequence: TGTGCCAGCAGCTTGAGACCGTTCCAAGAGACCCAGTACTTC.

This sequence joins TRBV28 and TRBJ1-1, with D unclear. Trimming removed 6 bases from V and 3 bases from J, with 8 bases in between. The length of the CDR3 is 12 residues. Germline assignment: CDR1 MDHEN and CDR2 SYDVKM. Written as DNA, the CDR3 is TGTGCCAGCAGGACTACGGACACTGAAGCTTTCTTT. It specifies CASRTTDTEAFF.

This clonotype occurred a few times. The chain joins TRBV28 to TRBJ1-5; 7 bases align to TRBD1. Germline CDR1 reads MDHEN; CDR2 reads SYDVKM. The CDR3 has 19 amino acids. J lost 3 bases, V lost 1 base, and 15 bases had no gene match. The CDR3 loop is CASSLSAGGRGVLNQPQHF. For the CDR3, the DNA is TGTGCCAGCAGTTTATCCGCAGGGGGTCGGGGAGTACTCAATCAGCCCCAGCATTTT.

This clonotype was seen a handful of times. The chain employs TRBV7-2 and TRBJ2-3; D gene unclear. The CDR3 has 16 residues. The V end lost 4 bases, the J end lost 0 bases, and 14 bases lay between the germline ends. Germline V gene sequence: CDR1 SGHTA, CDR2 FQGNSA. The CDR3 region is CASSSRTAASTDTQYF. In DNA form, the CDR3 reads TGTGCCAGCAGCTCACGGACGGCGGCTAGCACAGATACGCAGTATTTT.

V gene TRBV2 combines with J gene TRBJ2-3, with no clear D. V shed 4 bases and J shed 3 bases, with 11 bases lying between them. The CDR3 length is 14 residues. The germline gives CDR1 SNHLY, CDR2 FYNNEI. DNA for the CDR3: TGTGCCAGCAGTGCCATGTTGGTGACAGATACGCAGTATTTT. Translated, it gives CASSAMLVTDTQYF.

This clonotype was counted between two and nine times. The chain couples TRBV9 to TRBJ2-4; tentative D call: TRBD1 (6 bases). This CDR3 comprises 16 residues. Germline V gene data show CDR1 as SGDLS and CDR2 as YYNGEE. V was trimmed by 3 bases and J by 2 bases, leaving 15 bases between them. CDR3 sequence reads: CASSAGLTGTKNIQYF. CDR3 nucleotide sequence: TGTGCCAGCAGCGCAGGCTTAACAGGGACCAAAAACATTCAGTACTTC.

The chain employs TRBV20-1 and TRBJ2-7, with D maybe TRBD1 (5 bases). Trimming left V 5 bases short and J 5 bases short, with 16 bases between. Germline values: CDR1 DFQATT, CDR2 SNEGSKA (reference sequence). The CDR3 is 13 residues long. The CDR3 bases are TGCAGTGCTCGCTTAGGGGCAGGTGACGAGCAGTACTTC. Translating gives CSARLGAGDEQYF.

This clonotype was seen many times. The chain combines TRBV5-1 with TRBJ2-2; D uncertain. With 3 bases removed from V and 5 bases from J, the gap between germline ends came to 8 bases. This CDR3 has 13 amino acids. Per germline, CDR1 SGHRS and CDR2 YFSETQ. CDR3 amino acids: CASSSRLTGELFF. The CDR3 DNA follows: TGCGCCAGCAGCTCTCGTCTAACCGGGGAGCTGTTTTTT.

V is TRBV4-2 and J is TRBJ2-1, with D perhaps TRBD2 (6 bases). The CDR3 spans 20 residues. V was pared by 1 base and J by 4 bases, with 26 bases between. Germline CDR1 is LGHNA and CDR2 is YNFKEQ. The CDR3 is CASSQVVILAWRVGYNEQFF. The CDR3 DNA reads TGTGCCAGCAGCCAAGTCGTGATACTAGCCTGGAGGGTAGGGTACAATGAGCAGTTCTTC.

The chain is built from TRBV18 and TRBJ1-6; D not certain. V was shortened by 2 bases and J by 8 bases, with 13 bases between the two germline ends. The germline gives CDR1 KGHSH, CDR2 LQKENI. The CDR3 length is 15 residues. The CDR3 sequence is CASSPADGYDSPLHF. The CDR3 DNA reads as TGTGCCAGCTCACCAGCGGACGGATACGATTCACCCCTCCACTTT.

CDR3 in DNA: TGTGCCAGCAGCGCCGGACAGACCCTTACCGGCTACACCTTC. This codes for CASSAGQTLTGYTF. The rearrangement uses TRBV2 and TRBJ1-2, with a weak D call TRBD1 (6 bases). Between the trimmed V and J ends, which lost 6 bases and 8 bases, there was a span of 19 bases. The CDR3 has 14 residues. Germline CDR1 SNHLY, CDR2 FYNNEI.

This clonotype was picked up a small number of times. The chain couples TRBV7-2 to TRBJ2-3; 15 nucleotides match TRBD2. Germline loops: CDR1 SGHTA, CDR2 FQGNSA. V lost 5 bases and J lost 7; bases outside the gene matches: 13. CDR3 length: 18 residues. CDR3 bases: TGTGCCAGCAGCCTAACCACCACCGGGACTAGCGGGAGGAATACGCAGTATTTT. This sequence encodes CASSLTTTGTSGRNTQYF.

This clonotype was recorded a few times. The chain has TRBV2 and TRBJ2-3; D is unclear. Germline V CDR1 and CDR2: SNHLY, FYNNEI. The CDR3 is 11 residues long. The ends were cut back, 10 bases at V and 1 base at J, with 6 bases in the middle. The chain's CDR3 is CAIIGTDTQYF. CDR3 nucleotides: TGTGCCATCATCGGCACAGATACGCAGTATTTT. Using reference TRBV2 and TRBJ2-3 for the parts outside the CDR3, the full variable domain is EPEVTQTPSHQVTQMGQEVILRCVPISNHLYFYWYRQILGQKVEFLVSFYNNEISEKSEIFDDQFSVERPDGSNFTLKIRSTKLEDSAMYFCAIIGTDTQYFGPGTRLTVL.

There are many counts of this clonotype. The J gene is TRBJ2-1, the V gene TRBV6-4, with 11 nucleotides matching TRBD2. The CDR3 covers 16 residues. CDR1 and CDR2 (germline): MRHNA, SNTAGT. V lost 3 bases and J lost 7; bases outside the gene matches: 8. The CDR3 DNA sequence: TGTGCCAGCAGTGAAACAGGGACTAGCGGTGAGAATGAGCAGTTCTTC. Protein product: CASSETGTSGENEQFF.

This chain connects TRBV20-1 to TRBJ2-3, with D possibly TRBD2 on 6 matching bases. The CDR3 has 13 amino acids. Germline V CDR1 and CDR2: DFQATT, SNEGSKA (reference sequence). V was pared by 5 bases and J by 0 bases, with 9 bases between. In DNA, the CDR3 is TGCAGTGCTCAAGCGGGTAGCACAGATACGCAGTATTTT. Translated: CSAQAGSTDTQYF.

About this clonotype itself: A single base separates this from a much larger clone, so it may be a read error. The V and J genes are TRBV7-6 and TRBJ2-1; TRBD2 matches at 7 bases. CDR1 is SGHVS and CDR2 is FNYEAQ in the germline V gene. J gave up 2 bases and V 5 bases, and 6 bases lay outside the gene matches. This CDR3 has 15 residues. CDR3: CASSKASGAYNEQFF. In DNA form, the CDR3 reads TGTGCCAGCAGCAAAGCTAGCGGAGCCTACAATGAGCAGTTCTTC.

There are a few counts of this clonotype. This chain links TRBV5-1 with TRBJ2-7; TRBD2 aligns across 7 bases. CDR1 SGHRS and CDR2 YFSETQ come from the germline V gene. V lost 4 bases, J lost 5 bases, and 12 bases stayed unmatched. The CDR3 totals 15 residues. The CDR3 is CASSGAGTKIHEQYF. The CDR3 region has the DNA TGCGCCAGCAGCGGTGCCGGGACTAAGATCCACGAGCAGTACTTC.

In its sample, this clonotype was seen many times. V is TRBV28 and J is TRBJ1-2; TRBD1 matches at 7 bases. The CDR3 length is 13 residues. Per germline, CDR1 MDHEN and CDR2 SYDVKM. V lost 1 base and J lost 4; bases outside the gene matches: 0. Here the CDR3 DNA reads TGTGCCAGCAGTTTATCAGGGGGCTATGGCTACACCTTC. Amino acids: CASSLSGGYGYTF.